Here is one T cell receptor (beta chain) with its context. TCRdb's table, derived via immunoSEQ multiplex PCR, lists solely in-frame clones and lacks some. The table includes tens of thousands of clones, around three quarters detected once. Germline loops: CDR1 LGHDT, CDR2 YNNKEL (reference sequence). V lost 1 base to trimming and J lost 6 bases, with 9 bases between them. CDR3 length: 13 residues. The data were obtained in a study of blood T cell repertoires in COVID-19. Looking at the study overall: T cells, B-cell-depleted T cells, or PBMCs provided the cDNA or gDNA that served as material.

This TCR was recovered from a man aged 50 to 60 with active or convalescent COVID-19. The V gene is TRBV3-1 (or the pseudogene TRBV3-2), the J gene TRBJ1-1; possible D gene TRBD1, 5 bases. Material for sequencing was peripheral blood. The CDR3: CASSQAQGAEAFF. The CDR3 DNA follows: TGTGCCAGCAGCCAAGCCCAGGGCGCTGAAGCTTTCTTT.